These T cell receptor beta chains were read from a single sample in a study of CD8+CD57+ T cells in acquired aplastic anemia. A single record per CDR3 protein comes from TCRdb applying MiXCR to the reads. The sample includes about 120,000 distinct CDR3 sequences, roughly 55% of them seen just once. The sequencing input was sorted CD4+, CD8+, or CD8+CD57+ T cells (not recorded which) from PBMCs. Receptor source: a human donor with aplastic anemia. Both conserved end residues are part of each CDR3. Each record gives: clone size, V gene, J gene, D gene, CDR3 DNA, CDR3 protein. The D gene is left open where the match is weak. Clone size appears in some rows only: once, few, many, or a class for an expanded clone.

-	TRBV25-1	TRBJ2-2	-	TGTGCCAGCACCAAACGAGGTAGCGGTTCGAACACCGGGGAGCTGTTTTTT	CASTKRGSGSNTGELFF
-	TRBV20-1	TRBJ1-5	-	TGCAGTGCTAGAGCGAGAGCGGGACAGCCCCAGCATTTT	CSARARAGQPQHF
-	TRBV2	TRBJ1-2	-	TGTGCCAGCAGAGAGGGACATGGCTACACCTTC	CASREGHGYTF
-	TRBV2	TRBJ1-5	-	TGTGCCAGCAGTGAAGGTTGGGATCAGCCCCAGCATTTT	CASSEGWDQPQHF
many	TRBV19	TRBJ1-5	TRBD1	TGTGCCAGTAGTCCCTCTCCGGGACAGGGTATCAATCAGCCCCAGCATTTT	CASSPSPGQGINQPQHF
once	TRBV25-1	TRBJ1-1	-	TGTGCCAGCAGTGAAGCGCTTGCGCTAGGCACTGAAGCTTTCTTT	CASSEALALGTEAFF
-	TRBV15	TRBJ1-2	TRBD1	TGTGCCACCAGCAGAGATGGCGCGGCAGGGGGAGCCTATGGCTACACCTTC	CATSRDGAAGGAYGYTF
-	TRBV28	TRBJ2-7	-	TGTGCCAGCAGCCCCATGCCCCGACTAGTTTACGAGCAGTACTTC	CASSPMPRLVYEQYF
-	TRBV5-1	TRBJ2-5	-	TGCGCCAGCAGAAGACAGGACCCGGAGACCCAGTACTTC	CASRRQDPETQYF
many	TRBV11-2	TRBJ1-6	-	TGTGCCAGCAGCTTAGTTGGCAGGGGCTTTAAGTCACCCCTCCACTTT	CASSLVGRGFKSPLHF
once	TRBV10-2	TRBJ1-1	TRBD1	TGCGCCAGCAGTGCAGACAGGGTTAAAGAAGGTTTCTTT	CASSADRVKEGFF
few	TRBV20-1	TRBJ2-7	-	TGTAGTGCTAGTCCAGGGAGTTCCCCATCCTACGAGCAGTACTTC	CSASPGSSPSYEQYF
once	TRBV29-1	TRBJ2-1	-	TGCAGCGTTGCCGACAATGAGCAGTTCTTC	CSVADNEQFF
once	TRBV7-4	TRBJ2-1	-	TGTGCCAGCCGGCGGGAAAACAATGAGCAGTTCTTC	CASRRENNEQFF
-	TRBV2	TRBJ1-1	-	TGTGCCAGCAGTGAAGGCACCCCGGAAGCTTTCTTT	CASSEGTPEAFF
-	TRBV7-9	TRBJ1-1	TRBD1	TGTGCCAGCAGCGACAGGGTTGTGGAGAACACTGAAGCTTTCTTT	CASSDRVVENTEAFF